The T cell receptor beta chain under discussion was sequenced for a study of Ad26.COV2.S vaccination and SARS-CoV-2 variants. Notes on the study in general: Responses of T cells in total may have been underestimated by the TCR breadth and depth analyses. The breadth of spike-specific CD8+ and CD4+ T cell responses after vaccination was reportedly substantial. People given the vaccine had a wider spike-specific TCR breadth than placebo recipients did.

V was pared by 1 base and J by 4 bases, with 11 bases between. Germline CDR1 is SGHTA and CDR2 is FQGNSA. The CDR3 covers 14 residues. Using immunoSEQ multiplex PCR, the repertoire was profiled, and TCRdb retains in-frame clones only, with some absent. Altogether about 350,000 clones are present, under 95% being singletons, with the ten largest covering 3.9%. Comments on this clone: Antigen specificity is unknown.

The chain joins TRBV7-2 to TRBJ2-7; D is possibly TRBD2 (6 bases). This specimen consisted of peripheral blood, obtained after recovery from COVID-19. The receptor was isolated from a human donor who had recovered from COVID-19. CDR3 region: CASSLGAGRYEQYF. Here the CDR3 DNA reads TGTGCCAGCAGCTTAGGGGCAGGGAGGTACGAGCAGTACTTC.